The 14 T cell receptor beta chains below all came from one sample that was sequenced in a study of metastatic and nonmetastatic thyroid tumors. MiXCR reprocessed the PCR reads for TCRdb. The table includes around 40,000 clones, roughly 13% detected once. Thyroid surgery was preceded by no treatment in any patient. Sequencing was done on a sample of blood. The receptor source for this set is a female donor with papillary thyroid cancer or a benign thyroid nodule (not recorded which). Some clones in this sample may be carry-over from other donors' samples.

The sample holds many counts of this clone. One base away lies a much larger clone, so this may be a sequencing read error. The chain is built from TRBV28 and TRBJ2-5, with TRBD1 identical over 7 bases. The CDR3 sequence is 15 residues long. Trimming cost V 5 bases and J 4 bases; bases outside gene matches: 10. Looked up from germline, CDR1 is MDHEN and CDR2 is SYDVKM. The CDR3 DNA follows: TGTGCCAGCAGTGAAACAGGGGTGCCTCGAGAGACCCAGTACTTC. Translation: CASSETGVPRETQYF. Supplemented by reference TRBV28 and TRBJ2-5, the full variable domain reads DVKVTQSSRYLVKRTGEKVFLECVQDMDHENMFWYRQDPGLGLRLIYFSYDVKMKEKGDIPEGYSVSREKKERFSLILESASTNQTSMYLCASSETGVPRETQYFGPGTRLLVL.

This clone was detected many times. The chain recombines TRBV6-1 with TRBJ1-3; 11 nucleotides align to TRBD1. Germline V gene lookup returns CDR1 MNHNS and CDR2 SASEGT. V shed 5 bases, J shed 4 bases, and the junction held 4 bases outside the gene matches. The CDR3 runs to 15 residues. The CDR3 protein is CASSWTGGPGNTIYF. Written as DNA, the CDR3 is TGTGCCAGCAGTTGGACAGGGGGCCCCGGAAACACCATATATTTT.

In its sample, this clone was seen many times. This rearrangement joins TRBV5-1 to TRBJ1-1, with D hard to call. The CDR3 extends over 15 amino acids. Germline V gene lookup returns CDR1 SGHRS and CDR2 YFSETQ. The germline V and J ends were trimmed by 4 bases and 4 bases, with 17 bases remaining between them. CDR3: CASSPFGMFGTEAFF. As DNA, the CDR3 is TGCGCCAGCAGCCCATTTGGCATGTTTGGCACTGAAGCTTTCTTT.

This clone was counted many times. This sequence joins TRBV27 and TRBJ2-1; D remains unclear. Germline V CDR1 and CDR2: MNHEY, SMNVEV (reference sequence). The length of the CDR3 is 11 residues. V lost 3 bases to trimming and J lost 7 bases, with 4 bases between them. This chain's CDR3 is CASSLYNEQFF. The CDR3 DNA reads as TGTGCCAGCAGTTTGTATAATGAGCAGTTCTTC.

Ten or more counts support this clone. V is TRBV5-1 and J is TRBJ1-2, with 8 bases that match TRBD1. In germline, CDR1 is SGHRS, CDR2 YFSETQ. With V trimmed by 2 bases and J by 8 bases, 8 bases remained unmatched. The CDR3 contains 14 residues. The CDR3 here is CASSLAGGEGGYTF. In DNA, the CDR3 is TGCGCCAGCAGCTTAGCAGGGGGCGAAGGGGGCTACACCTTC. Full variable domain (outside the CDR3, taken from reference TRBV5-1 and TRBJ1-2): KAGVTQTPRYLIKTRGQQVTLSCSPISGHRSVSWYQQTPGQGLQFLFEYFSETQRNKGNFPGRFSGRQFSNSRSEMNVSTLELGDSALYLCASSLAGGEGGYTFGSGTRLTVV.

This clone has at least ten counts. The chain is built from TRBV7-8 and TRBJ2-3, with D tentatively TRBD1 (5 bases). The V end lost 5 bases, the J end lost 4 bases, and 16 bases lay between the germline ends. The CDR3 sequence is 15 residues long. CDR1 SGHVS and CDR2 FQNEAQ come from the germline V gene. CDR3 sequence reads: CASSSLGALSDTQYF. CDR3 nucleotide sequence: TGTGCCAGCAGCAGCCTTGGGGCCTTGTCAGATACGCAGTATTTT.

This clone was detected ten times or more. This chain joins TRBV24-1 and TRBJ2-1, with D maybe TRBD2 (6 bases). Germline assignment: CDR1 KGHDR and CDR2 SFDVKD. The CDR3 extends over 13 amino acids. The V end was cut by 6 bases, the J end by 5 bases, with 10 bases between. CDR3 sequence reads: CATSSGTHNEQFF. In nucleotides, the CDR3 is TGTGCCACCAGTTCCGGGACTCACAATGAGCAGTTCTTC.

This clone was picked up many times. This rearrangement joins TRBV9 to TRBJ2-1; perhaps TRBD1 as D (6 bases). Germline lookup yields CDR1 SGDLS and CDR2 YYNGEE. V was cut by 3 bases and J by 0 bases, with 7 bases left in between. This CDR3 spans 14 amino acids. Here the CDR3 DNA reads TGTGCCAGCAGCGCAGGGGACTCCTACAATGAGCAGTTCTTC. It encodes CASSAGDSYNEQFF. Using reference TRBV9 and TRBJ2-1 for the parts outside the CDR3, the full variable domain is DSGVTQTPKHLITATGQRVTLRCSPRSGDLSVYWYQQSLDQGLQFLIQYYNGEERAKGNILERFSAQQFPDLHSELNLSSLELGDSALYFCASSAGDSYNEQFFGPGTRLTVL.

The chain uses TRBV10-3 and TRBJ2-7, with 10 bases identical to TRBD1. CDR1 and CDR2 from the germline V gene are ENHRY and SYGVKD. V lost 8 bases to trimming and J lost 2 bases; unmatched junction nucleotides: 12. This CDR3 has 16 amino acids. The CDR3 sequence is CAIQMEIGQGAYEQYF. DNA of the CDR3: TGTGCCATCCAGATGGAAATTGGACAGGGGGCCTACGAGCAGTACTTC.

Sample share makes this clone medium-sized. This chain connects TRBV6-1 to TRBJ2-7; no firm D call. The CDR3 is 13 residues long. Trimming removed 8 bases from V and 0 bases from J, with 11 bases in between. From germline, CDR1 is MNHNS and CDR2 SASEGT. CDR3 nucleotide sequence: TGTGCCAGCTCATGGTCGAGCTCCTACGAGCAGTACTTC. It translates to CASSWSSSYEQYF.

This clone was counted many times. CDR3 sequence: CSASGRDPNIQYF. CDR3 sequence (DNA): TGCAGTGCTAGCGGGAGGGACCCAAACATTCAGTACTTC. V and J are TRBV20-1 and TRBJ2-4; the match to TRBD2 covers 8 bases. With 3 bases clipped from V and 6 bases from J, the junction kept 4 bases outside the gene matches. Per the germline V gene, CDR1 is DFQATT and CDR2 is SNEGSKA (reference sequence). This CDR3 has 13 amino acids.

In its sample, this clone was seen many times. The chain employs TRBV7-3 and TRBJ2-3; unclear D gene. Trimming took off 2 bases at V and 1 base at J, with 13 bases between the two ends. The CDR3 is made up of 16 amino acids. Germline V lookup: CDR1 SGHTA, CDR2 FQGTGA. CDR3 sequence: CASSLWPETGTDTQYF. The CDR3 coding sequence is TGTGCCAGCAGCTTATGGCCAGAAACGGGCACAGATACGCAGTATTTT.

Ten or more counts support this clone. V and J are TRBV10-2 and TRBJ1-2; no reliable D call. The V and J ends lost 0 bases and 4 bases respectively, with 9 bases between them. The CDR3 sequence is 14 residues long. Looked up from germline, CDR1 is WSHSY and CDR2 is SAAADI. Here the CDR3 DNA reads TGCGCCAGCAGTGAGTCGAGGCTTTCCTATGGCTACACCTTC. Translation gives CASSESRLSYGYTF.

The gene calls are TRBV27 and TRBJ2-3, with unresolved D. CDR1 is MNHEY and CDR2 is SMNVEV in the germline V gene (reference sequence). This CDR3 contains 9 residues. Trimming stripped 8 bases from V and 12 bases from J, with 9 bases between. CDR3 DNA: TGTGCCAGCCCCCATCCCCAGTATTTT. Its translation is CASPHPQYF.